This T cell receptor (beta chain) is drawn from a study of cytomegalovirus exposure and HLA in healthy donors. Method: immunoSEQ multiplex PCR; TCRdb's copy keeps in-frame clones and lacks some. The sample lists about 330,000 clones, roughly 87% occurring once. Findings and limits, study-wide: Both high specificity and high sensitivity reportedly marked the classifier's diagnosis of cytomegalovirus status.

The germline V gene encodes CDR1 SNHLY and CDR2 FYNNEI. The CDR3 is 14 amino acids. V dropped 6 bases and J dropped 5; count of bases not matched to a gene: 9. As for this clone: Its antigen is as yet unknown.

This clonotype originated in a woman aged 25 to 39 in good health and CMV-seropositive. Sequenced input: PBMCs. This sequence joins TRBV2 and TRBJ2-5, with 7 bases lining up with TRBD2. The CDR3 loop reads CASRKRGALETQYF. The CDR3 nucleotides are TGTGCCAGCAGGAAGCGGGGCGCTCTGGAGACCCAGTACTTC.